Listed here is a single T cell receptor (beta chain). This sample is part of a study of blood T cell repertoires in COVID-19. Study details: T cells, B-cell-depleted T cells, or PBMCs supplied cDNA or gDNA.

Adults between about 18 and 89 years of age took part from about two dozen US areas. As originally analysed: Reference gene primer amplification yielded estimated nucleated cell counts. Data came from immunoSEQ multiplex PCR; TCRdb stores just in-frame clones and leaves some out. V and J calls and clone size are those listed in that table; D and trimming were worked out from the DNA. The sample lists fewer than 350,000 clones, nearly 90% occurring once. This CDR3 has 18 amino acids. Germline V lookup: CDR1 MNHEY, CDR2 SMNVEV (reference sequence). V gave up 2 bases and J gave up 3 bases, with 23 bases separating them.

The rearrangement uses TRBV27 and TRBJ2-7, with TRBD1 as a possible D gene (6 bases). The receptor was derived from a woman between 18 and 29 years old with acute COVID-19. The sample comprised PBMCs or T cells enriched from blood (not recorded which). CDR3 sequence: CASSLVGTTPLGVYEQYF. The CDR3 DNA reads TGTGCCAGCAGTTTAGTGGGGACAACTCCCCTAGGGGTCTACGAGCAGTACTTC.